The TCR beta chain under discussion was sequenced for a study of T cell repertoires in cytomegalovirus infection. As for this clonotype: Its antigen is unidentified. This likely comes from a read error, as the CDR3 has no conserved phenylalanine or tryptophan at its end.

From the reads, TCRdb called clonotypes with MiXCR, one entry per CDR3 protein. The sample consists of roughly 920,000 distinct CDR3 sequences, about a third of them appearing once. Germline V CDR1 and CDR2: SEHNR, FQNEAQ (reference sequence). This CDR3 spans 16 amino acids. The ends were cut back, 1 base at V and 2 bases at J, with 12 bases in the middle. This clonotype was obtained from a human donor in good health (CMV status not recorded). Some clones in this sample may be carry-over from other donors' samples. The chain uses TRBV7-9 and TRBJ2-1; possible D gene TRBD1, 6 bases. Specimen: cultured CD8+ T cells from PBMCs, collected from culture after CMV antigen stimulation. The CDR3 DNA is TGTGCCAGCAGCTTAGAGGCAGGGGCGACCTACAATGAGCAGTTCTCC. Translating gives CASSLEAGATYNEQFS.